This TCR beta chain was identified during a study of regulatory T cells in long-lasting Graves disease. Trimming left V 6 bases short and J 2 bases short, with 12 bases between. Germline V lookup: CDR1 SGHRS, CDR2 YFSETQ. CDR3 length equals 14 residues. This sample's time point: newly diagnosed GD, antithyroid drugs for less than 3 months. Making the TCR library involved RNA that had been extracted from PBMCs. Through Arm-PCR of CDR3 regions and iRepertoire HTBI primers, TCR beta libraries were built. Using its own MiXCR run on the multiplex PCR reads, TCRdb lists one record per CDR3 protein. Here the sample spans approximately 440,000 distinct CDR3 sequences, roughly 15% being singletons. This sample also belongs to another study, concerning T cells in Graves' hyperthyroidism and ophthalmopathy.

Here the sequenced sample was peripheral blood mononuclear cells (PBMCs), taken at new diagnosis, from a patient treated with antithyroid drugs. The V and J genes are TRBV5-1 and TRBJ1-3; possibly TRBD1 for D (5 bases). The origin of this receptor is a man aged 35 to 55 with Graves disease. The DNA for the CDR3 is TGCGCCAGCAACCACGGGGCGACTGGAAACACCATATATTTT. It specifies CASNHGATGNTIYF.